A selection of T cell receptor beta chains follows, all from one sample in a study of blood T cell repertoires in COVID-19. The repertoire was sequenced with immunoSEQ multiplex PCR; TCRdb's copy has only in-frame clones and lacks some. This table has 130,000 to 150,000 clones, 85% to 90% appearing once. Sequencing was carried out using peripheral blood. The receptors were gathered from a man between 45 and 60 years old with active or convalescent COVID-19. Both conserved end residues are part of each CDR3. The order of the fields is J gene, D gene, clone size, V gene, CDR3 protein, CDR3 DNA. The D gene is left open where the match is weak. Expanded clones are given a class, and other clones once, few, many or no size at all.

TRBJ2-1 TRBD1 NA TRBV28 CASRLLGTAYNEQFF TGTGCCAGCAGACTCCTCGGGACAGCCTACAATGAGCAGTTCTTC
TRBJ2-2 NA NA TRBV6-5 CASSYSWGQGTGELFF TGTGCCAGCAGTTACTCGTGGGGGCAGGGCACCGGGGAGCTGTTTTTT
TRBJ1-1 NA NA TRBV6-5 CASTEGVGPKAFF TGTGCCAGCACCGAAGGGGTCGGGCCGAAAGCTTTCTTT
TRBJ1-5 NA NA TRBV18 CASSPVQGQPQHF TGTGCCAGCTCACCAGTGCAGGGGCAGCCCCAGCATTTT
TRBJ2-4 NA NA TRBV19 CASSIRGGIAKNIQYF TGTGCCAGTAGTATAAGAGGGGGTATAGCCAAAAACATTCAGTACTTC
TRBJ2-1 TRBD1 NA TRBV7-2 CASRSTGGGNNEQFF TGTGCCAGCAGGTCAACAGGGGGCGGAAACAATGAGCAGTTCTTC
TRBJ1-4 NA NA TRBV28 CASSFIDSNNEKLFF TGTGCCAGCAGTTTTATTGACAGTAATAATGAAAAACTGTTTTTT
TRBJ2-7 NA NA TRBV7-9 CASSLAGGFSYEQYF TGTGCCAGCAGCTTAGCGGGGGGATTCTCCTACGAGCAGTACTTC
TRBJ1-5 NA NA TRBV4-2 CASSQEAVGGQPQHF TGTGCCAGCAGCCAAGAGGCGGTGGGGGGTCAGCCCCAGCATTTT
TRBJ2-1 NA NA TRBV10-1 CASSESSSSYNEQFF TGCGCCAGCAGTGAGTCTAGCAGCTCCTACAATGAGCAGTTCTTC
TRBJ1-1 NA NA TRBV6-5 CASSYRGNTEAFF TGTGCCAGCAGTTACAGGGGGAACACTGAAGCTTTCTTT
TRBJ2-1 NA NA TRBV7-2 CASSSNRDSINEQFF TGTGCCAGCAGCTCAAACCGGGACTCGATCAATGAGCAGTTCTTC
TRBJ1-6 NA NA TRBV28 CASSLRGGSPLHF TGTGCCAGCAGTTTAAGGGGGGGATCACCCCTCCACTTT
TRBJ1-2 TRBD1 NA TRBV7-3 CASSLAQGSGYTF TGTGCCAGCAGCTTAGCACAGGGGTCTGGCTACACCTTC
TRBJ1-2 NA NA TRBV7-9 CASSSTGAYGYTF TGTGCCAGCAGCTCGACAGGTGCTTATGGCTACACCTTC
TRBJ2-3 NA NA TRBV30 CAWSRSSSTDTQYF TGTGCCTGGAGTCGGAGTTCTAGCACAGATACGCAGTATTTT
TRBJ2-7 TRBD2 NA TRBV6-4 CASSDSTLAGGPLTPGEQYF TGTGCCAGCAGTGACTCGACCCTAGCGGGAGGTCCGCTTACGCCGGGGGAGCAGTACTTC
TRBJ2-1 TRBD2 NA TRBV25-1 CASTVAGGNEQFF TGTGCCAGCACGGTAGCGGGGGGGAATGAGCAGTTCTTC
TRBJ2-1 TRBD2 NA TRBV24-1 CATSDPKGRKISGRPYNEQFF TGTGCCACCAGTGACCCGAAGGGACGTAAGATCAGCGGGAGGCCGTACAATGAGCAGTTCTTC
TRBJ1-4 NA NA TRBV25-1 CASSEYKGNGGEKLFF TGTGCCAGCAGTGAATATAAGGGGAACGGCGGCGAAAAACTGTTTTTT
TRBJ2-2 NA NA TRBV19 CASSLGGAGELFF TGTGCCAGTAGTCTCGGAGGGGCCGGGGAGCTGTTTTTT
TRBJ2-7 TRBD2 once TRBV30 CAWRAGLAGAYEQYF TGTGCCTGGAGGGCCGGACTAGCGGGAGCCTACGAGCAGTACTTC
TRBJ2-3 NA NA TRBV14 CASSQDLSDTQYF TGTGCCAGCAGCCAAGATCTCTCAGATACGCAGTATTTT
TRBJ1-1 TRBD1 many TRBV5-4 CASSPLTGGRETEAFF TGTGCCAGCAGCCCCTTGACAGGGGGCCGGGAAACTGAAGCTTTCTTT
TRBJ2-1 NA NA TRBV4-1 CASSQGGGSYNEQFF TGCGCCAGCAGCCAAGGAGGGGGCTCCTACAATGAGCAGTTCTTC
TRBJ2-7 TRBD1 few TRBV11-2 CASSERDRPHYEQYF TGTGCCAGCAGCGAGAGGGACAGACCCCACTACGAGCAGTACTTC
TRBJ2-6 TRBD2 NA TRBV7-9 CASSWGGSGANVLTF TGTGCCAGCAGCTGGGGAGGGTCTGGGGCCAACGTCCTGACTTTC
TRBJ2-7 TRBD2 NA TRBV9 CASSRKDRPGLAGAGDEQYF TGTGCCAGCAGCCGTAAAGATAGACCGGGACTAGCGGGAGCGGGAGACGAGCAGTACTTC
TRBJ2-2 TRBD2 NA TRBV6-5 CASSPGTSGTGELFF TGTGCCAGCAGCCCCGGGACTAGCGGGACCGGGGAGCTGTTTTTT
TRBJ2-7 TRBD2 NA TRBV11-2 CASSLGPTPGTTTYEQYF TGTGCCAGCAGCTTAGGTCCAACGCCCGGGACTACCACCTACGAGCAGTACTTC
TRBJ1-5 NA NA TRBV28 CASSAGAGRQPQHF TGTGCCAGCAGCGCGGGGGCAGGGAGGCAGCCCCAGCATTTT
TRBJ1-2 TRBD1 NA TRBV7-2 CASSPRTGADGYTF TGTGCCAGCAGCCCCCGGACAGGGGCGGATGGCTACACCTTC
TRBJ2-3 NA NA TRBV19 CASSMGVTDTQYF TGTGCCAGTAGTATGGGAGTGACAGATACGCAGTATTTT
TRBJ1-2 TRBD1 NA TRBV19 CASSITGTGVPNYGYTF TGTGCCAGTAGTATAACCGGGACAGGGGTCCCTAACTATGGCTACACCTTC
TRBJ2-7 NA few TRBV6-5 CASSQQSTGSYEQYF TGTGCCAGCAGTCAGCAGTCGACAGGCTCCTACGAGCAGTACTTC
TRBJ2-7 NA NA TRBV27 CASSQWGVNSKNEQYF TGTGCCAGCAGCCAATGGGGAGTGAACTCGAAGAACGAGCAGTACTTC
TRBJ2-2 TRBD2 NA TRBV9 CASSMRPGLAGPAGELFF TGTGCCAGCAGCATGCGCCCGGGACTAGCGGGCCCCGCCGGGGAGCTGTTTTTT
TRBJ2-1 NA NA TRBV18 CASSPRGSRDNEQFF TGTGCCAGCTCCCCCCGCGGGTCGCGAGACAATGAGCAGTTCTTC
TRBJ1-1 NA few TRBV7-9 CASSEVGGIEAFF TGTGCCAGCAGCGAAGTGGGGGGGATAGAAGCTTTCTTT
TRBJ2-5 TRBD1 NA TRBV30 CASDRGGETQYF TGTGCCTCCGACAGGGGAGGAGAGACCCAGTACTTC
TRBJ1-1 NA few TRBV28 CASSFYSFGVTEAFF TGTGCCAGCAGTTTTTATTCTTTCGGAGTCACTGAAGCTTTCTTT
TRBJ2-1 TRBD2 NA TRBV7-8 CASSFLGLANNEQFF TGTGCCAGCAGCTTCCTAGGACTAGCAAACAATGAGCAGTTCTTC
TRBJ1-1 NA few TRBV5-1 CASSPDGLGGDRAFF TGCGCCAGCAGCCCAGACGGGTTAGGAGGGGATAGGGCTTTCTTT
TRBJ1-1 NA NA TRBV6-5 CASSYRRVGGTEAFF TGTGCCAGCAGTTACCGGCGGGTTGGAGGCACTGAAGCTTTCTTT
TRBJ2-5 TRBD2 NA TRBV7-2 CASSLAARGAGEQETQYF TGTGCCAGCAGCTTAGCGGCGCGGGGAGCGGGGGAGCAAGAGACCCAGTACTTC
TRBJ2-5 NA NA TRBV24-1 CATSDPGRGETQYF TGTGCCACCAGTGACCCTGGACGGGGAGAGACCCAGTACTTC
TRBJ2-3 TRBD1 NA TRBV19 CASSMGSATGPDTQYF TGTGCCAGTAGTATGGGTAGCGCGACAGGGCCAGATACGCAGTATTTT
TRBJ2-7 NA NA TRBV19 CASRRTGSIYEQYF TGTGCCAGTAGGCGGACGGGGAGCATATACGAGCAGTACTTC
TRBJ2-2 TRBD2 once TRBV7-6 CASSSGTSYTGELFF TGTGCCAGCAGCTCGGGGACTAGCTACACCGGGGAGCTGTTTTTT
TRBJ2-2 NA once TRBV7-8 CASSSRTGGSGGELFF TGTGCCAGCAGTTCCAGGACAGGAGGGAGTGGCGGGGAGCTGTTTTTT
TRBJ2-2 NA NA TRBV5-1 CASKRGNTGELFF TGCGCCAGCAAACGGGGGAACACCGGGGAGCTGTTTTTT
TRBJ1-4 NA NA TRBV4-2 CASSQGQAREKLFF TGTGCCAGCAGCCAAGGACAGGCTAGGGAAAAACTGTTTTTT
TRBJ1-1 NA NA TRBV5-4 CASSPQGIEAFF TGTGCCAGCAGTCCTCAGGGGATTGAAGCTTTCTTT
TRBJ2-1 NA NA TRBV7-2 CASNNPPGGEQFF TGTGCCAGCAACAACCCCCCGGGTGGTGAGCAGTTCTTC
TRBJ2-3 NA NA TRBV12-3/TRBV12-4 CASRPGEDTQYF TGTGCCAGCAGACCAGGGGAGGATACGCAGTATTTT
TRBJ1-3 NA NA TRBV9 CASSRDFSGNTIYF TGTGCCAGCAGTCGGGACTTCTCTGGAAACACCATATATTTT
TRBJ2-7 TRBD1 NA TRBV7-8 CASSPQGASRDEQYF TGTGCCAGCAGCCCTCAGGGGGCAAGTCGCGACGAGCAGTACTTC
TRBJ1-2 NA NA TRBV15 CATSRVGGANYGYTF TGTGCCACCAGCAGAGTTGGGGGGGCTAACTATGGCTACACCTTC